This TCR beta chain came from a study of beta chain features in type 1 diabetes. Study outcomes and limitations: All four CD4+ subsets of Type 1 diabetes patients contained TCRB CDR3s that were moderately but significantly shorter.

One heparinised draw, averaging about 110 mL, was taken per donor. Every bit of the isolated RNA underwent reverse transcription, so sequencing read expressed TCRB transcripts. TCRdb keeps only in-frame clones here, not all; method: immunoSEQ multiplex PCR. The data contain roughly 700,000 clones, over 10% of them singletons. The CDR3 sequence is 13 residues long. CDR1 is SNHLY, CDR2 FYNNEI, per germline. Trimming left V 7 bases short and J 0 bases short, with 7 bases between. This clone was counted between two and nine times. Its antigen is unknown. Sequencing input: naive CD4+ T cells from blood. The clonotype comes from a man between 18 and 35 years old with type 1 diabetes. This chain connects TRBV2 to TRBJ1-5; D ambiguous. CDR3 loop: CASKSDSNQPQHF. CDR3 nucleotides: TGTGCCAGCAAGTCGGATAGCAATCAGCCCCAGCATTTT.